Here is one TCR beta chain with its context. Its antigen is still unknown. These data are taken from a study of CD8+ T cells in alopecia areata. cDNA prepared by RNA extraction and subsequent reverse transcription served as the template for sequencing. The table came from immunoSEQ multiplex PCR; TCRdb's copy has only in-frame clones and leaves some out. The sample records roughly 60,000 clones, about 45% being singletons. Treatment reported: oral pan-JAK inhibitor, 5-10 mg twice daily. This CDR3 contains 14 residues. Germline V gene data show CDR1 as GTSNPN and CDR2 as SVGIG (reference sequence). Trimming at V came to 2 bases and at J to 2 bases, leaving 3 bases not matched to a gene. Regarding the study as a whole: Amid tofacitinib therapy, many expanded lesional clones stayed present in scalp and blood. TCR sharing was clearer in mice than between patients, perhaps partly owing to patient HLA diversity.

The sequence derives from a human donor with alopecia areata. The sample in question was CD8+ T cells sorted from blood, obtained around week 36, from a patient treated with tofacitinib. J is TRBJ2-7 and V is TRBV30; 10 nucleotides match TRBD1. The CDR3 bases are TGTGCCTGGAGTCGCGGGACAGGGGCCTACGAGCAGTACTTC. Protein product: CAWSRGTGAYEQYF. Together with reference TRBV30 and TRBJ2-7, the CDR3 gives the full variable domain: SQTIHQWPATLVQPVGSPLSLECTVEGTSNPNLYWYRQAAGRGLQLLFYSVGIGQISSEVPQNLSASRPQDRQFILSSKKLLLSDSGFYLCAWSRGTGAYEQYFGPGTRLTVT.